This T cell receptor beta chain was obtained from a study of blood T cells in healthy people across ages. Study findings and constraints: Correlation between TCR beta diversity and naive T cell percentage was strong.

Primers used in a second PCR of about 7 to 12 cycles were a sample-barcoded 5' primer and a J-beta primer mix. Every cDNA molecule carried a tag from a template-switch adaptor bearing 12 random nucleotides. TCRdb independently ran MiXCR on the 5' RACE reads; one entry per CDR3 protein. The sample carries about 1.8 million distinct CDR3 sequences, 49% recorded once. Isolated per sample were at least 7 million PBMCs. At least 6 micrograms of total RNA were extracted per sample. The V end was cut by 4 bases, the J end by 11 bases, with 15 bases between. This CDR3 has 12 residues. Germline loops: CDR1 SGHRS, CDR2 YFSETQ. Notes on this clonotype: Its antigen is as yet unknown.

The rearrangement uses TRBV5-1 and TRBJ1-1; possibly TRBD1 for D (5 bases). This TCR derives from a woman in her 40s in good health. Sequencing was performed on blood. CDR3 amino acids: CASSEREGTAFF. The DNA for the CDR3 is TGCGCCAGCAGCGAACGTGAGGGGACGGCTTTCTTT.